This is a list of T cell receptor beta chains from one sample in a study of cytomegalovirus exposure and HLA in healthy donors. Generated by immunoSEQ multiplex PCR, the TCRdb table keeps only in-frame clones and is missing some. The sample yields under 75,000 clones, around 69% seen once. Specimen: PBMCs. Receptors originate from a human donor in good health. Each CDR3 is given without its conserved first and last residue.

v_gene	j_gene	CDR3aa
TRBV25-1	TRBJ2-1	ASSDLGLAGRPNEQF
TRBV19	TRBJ1-5	ASNRGGQSNQPQH
TRBV7-9	TRBJ1-5	ASSADTPIEPQH
TRBV5-4	TRBJ2-7	ASSLKGARDEQY
TRBV6-1	TRBJ2-2	ASSATGDTGELF
TRBV29-1	TRBJ2-3	SVETGWEGQDTQY
TRBV10-3	TRBJ2-7	AISVRDRGKYYEQY
TRBV5-1	TRBJ1-2	ASSPRDSRANYGYT
TRBV9	TRBJ2-7	ASSVGWDRSYEQY
TRBV6-1	TRBJ1-1	ASSGTGKVTEAF
TRBV10-3	TRBJ1-1	AIGTGEFEAF
TRBV5-4	TRBJ2-7	ASSLAKDGSSYEQY
TRBV25-1	TRBJ1-1	ASSDRGPAEGAF
TRBV2	TRBJ1-2	ASSEAGKSVYGYT
TRBV5-1	TRBJ2-7	ASSLDRVGQY
TRBV7-8	TRBJ2-2	ASSRGRENTGELF
TRBV9	TRBJ1-2	ASSVGEGAGYGYT